Below are 24 T cell receptor beta chains sequenced from a single sample in a study of long-term antiretroviral therapy in people with HIV. Survey-level resolution applied to immunoSEQ assay v3.0. Measured with immunoSEQ multiplex PCR; TCRdb has only the in-frame clones, and not every one. The table has approximately 23,000 clones, over 65% seen once; the top ten hold around 4%. Material: unsorted PBMCs, obtained roughly 6.1 years after starting antiretroviral therapy. The receptors were sampled from a man aged 25-45 years with HIV.

This clone was recorded a few times. The chain couples TRBV30 to TRBJ1-5; D is ambiguous. There are 13 residues in the CDR3. The germline V and J ends were trimmed by 1 base and 5 bases, with 9 bases remaining between them. Germline-derived CDR1 and CDR2 are GTSNPN and SVGIG (reference sequence). CDR3 DNA sequence: TGTGCCTGGAGTGGGGCTAATGATCAGCCCCAGCATTTT. Amino acids: CAWSGANDQPQHF. The whole variable domain, filled in from reference TRBV30 and TRBJ1-5, reads SQTIHQWPATLVQPVGSPLSLECTVEGTSNPNLYWYRQAAGRGLQLLFYSVGIGQISSEVPQNLSASRPQDRQFILSSKKLLLSDSGFYLCAWSGANDQPQHFGDGTRLSIL.

The rearrangement links TRBV28 to TRBJ1-1; the D is unclear. Germline lookup yields CDR1 MDHEN and CDR2 SYDVKM. Trimming took off 4 bases at V and 4 bases at J, with 7 bases between the two ends. The CDR3 is 12 amino acids. The CDR3 loop reads CASSSVGTEAFF. The CDR3 nucleotides read TGTGCCAGCAGTTCAGTGGGCACTGAAGCTTTCTTT. The full variable domain, in which reference TRBV28 and TRBJ1-1 provide the parts outside the CDR3, is DVKVTQSSRYLVKRTGEKVFLECVQDMDHENMFWYRQDPGLGLRLIYFSYDVKMKEKGDIPEGYSVSREKKERFSLILESASTNQTSMYLCASSSVGTEAFFGQGTRLTVV.

The chain employs TRBV6-5 and TRBJ2-1, with 10 nucleotides matching TRBD2. Trimming removed 2 bases from V and 7 bases from J; junction bases left unmatched: 5. Germline values: CDR1 MNHEY, CDR2 SVGAGI. The CDR3 totals 15 residues. Here the CDR3 DNA reads TGTGCCAGCAGTTACAAAAGCGGGGGGGGGAATGAGCAGTTCTTC. Its protein is CASSYKSGGGNEQFF.

This clone came up once. The chain joins TRBV14 to TRBJ2-1; D not certain. V lost 0 bases to trimming and J lost 15 bases, with 15 bases between them. In germline, CDR1 is SGHDN, CDR2 FVKESK. This CDR3 region has 13 residues. The CDR3 reads CASSQDNVVKMFF. CDR3 DNA: TGTGCCAGCAGCCAAGATAATGTGGTAAAAATGTTCTTC.

This clone was picked up one time. The chain has TRBV28 and TRBJ2-7; either TRBD1 or TRBD2 may fit D (6 bases each). The CDR3 has 14 residues. Per germline, CDR1 MDHEN and CDR2 SYDVKM. V dropped 3 bases and J dropped 7 bases, with 16 bases sitting between them. CDR3 loop: CASSFRGESREQYF. In nucleotides, the CDR3 is TGTGCCAGCAGTTTTAGGGGGGAATCAAGGGAGCAGTACTTC. The full variable domain, rest sourced from reference TRBV28 and TRBJ2-7, is DVKVTQSSRYLVKRTGEKVFLECVQDMDHENMFWYRQDPGLGLRLIYFSYDVKMKEKGDIPEGYSVSREKKERFSLILESASTNQTSMYLCASSFRGESREQYFGPGTRLTVT.

V is TRBV10-3 and J is TRBJ2-2; the match to TRBD2 covers 7 bases. The trim removed 5 bases at V and 1 base at J, leaving 7 bases unmatched. This CDR3 has 16 amino acids. Germline assignment: CDR1 ENHRY and CDR2 SYGVKD. The CDR3: CAISPVGGVNTGELFF. The DNA of the CDR3 is TGTGCCATCAGTCCGGTTGGGGGGGTGAACACCGGGGAGCTGTTTTTT.

V gene TRBV10-3 combines with J gene TRBJ2-4; 9 bases line up with TRBD1. The CDR3 runs to 15 residues. Germline CDR1 is ENHRY and CDR2 is SYGVKD. With 11 bases clipped from V and 7 bases from J, the junction kept 15 bases outside the gene matches. The CDR3 bases are TGTGCCTCGAGTACAGGGGGCGATTTAGTGAACATTCAGTACTTC. Translating gives CASSTGGDLVNIQYF.

This clone was detected only once. The chain has TRBV18 and TRBJ2-1; TRBD2 matches 7 bases. Germline trimming cut 2 bases from V and 10 bases from J; bases unmatched to any gene: 11. Germline assignment: CDR1 KGHSH and CDR2 LQKENI. CDR3 size: 15 residues. The CDR3 reads CASSPLRTDGGEQFF. As DNA, the CDR3 is TGTGCCAGCTCACCATTACGGACCGACGGGGGGGAGCAGTTCTTC.

There are a few counts of this clone. The CDR3 is CASSSNTGTGEEKLFF. In DNA, the CDR3 is TGTGCCAGCAGCTCAAATACCGGGACAGGGGAAGAAAAACTGTTTTTT. The chain uses TRBV5-4 and TRBJ1-4; TRBD1 matches 10 bases. The V gene's germline CDR1 is SGHNT and CDR2 YYREEE (reference sequence). The V and J ends lost 3 bases and 8 bases, in that order; junction bases with no gene match: 10. The CDR3 is 16 amino acids.

The rearrangement uses TRBV27 and TRBJ1-4; D is uncertain. Germline CDR1 MNHEY, CDR2 SMNVEV (reference sequence). V was trimmed by 5 bases and J by 8 bases, leaving 18 bases between them. This CDR3 comprises 15 residues. CDR3 loop: CASSPYNLVREKLFF. In DNA, the CDR3 is TGTGCCAGCAGTCCCTACAATCTCGTACGAGAAAAACTGTTTTTT.

V and J are TRBV5-6 and TRBJ1-4; 8 positions agree with TRBD1. Germline V CDR1 and CDR2: SGHDT, YYEEEE. CDR3 length: 14 residues. V lost 4 bases, J lost 8 bases, and 7 bases stayed unmatched. The CDR3 loop is CASSVTGVNEKLFF. The CDR3 DNA follows: TGTGCCAGCAGCGTGACAGGGGTTAACGAAAAACTGTTTTTT.

The V call is TRBV27, the J call TRBJ2-2, with 7 bases that match TRBD2. The germline CDR1 and CDR2 sequences are MNHEY and SMNVEV (reference sequence). This CDR3 has 16 amino acids. Germline trimming cut 2 bases from V and 1 base from J; bases unmatched to any gene: 4. The CDR3 region has the DNA TGTGCCAGCAGTTTACTTCGCGGGGGGAACACCGGGGAGCTGTTTTTT. It translates to CASSLLRGGNTGELFF.

This clone showed up just a few times. This sequence joins TRBV5-5 and TRBJ2-7; no clear D gene. The CDR3 contains 13 residues. The V end was cut by 3 bases, the J end by 4 bases, with 11 bases between. The V gene's germline CDR1 is SGHKS and CDR2 YYEKEE (reference sequence). CDR3 loop: CASSSSLRYEQYF. The CDR3 DNA is TGTGCCAGCAGCTCCTCCCTTAGATACGAGCAGTACTTC.

The CDR3 bases are TGTGCCAGTAGTGCGGGGACAGAATATTCACCCCTCCACTTT. Translated: CASSAGTEYSPLHF. This chain connects TRBV19 to TRBJ1-6; 7 bases agree with TRBD1. The CDR3 is 14 amino acids. The V and J ends lost 5 bases and 8 bases, in that order; junction bases with no gene match: 6. Germline V gene sequence: CDR1 LNHDA, CDR2 SQIVND (reference sequence).

As DNA, the CDR3 is TGCGCCAGCAGCCCAGGGGGGGTTCCCGGGGAGACCCAGTACTTC. Translating it yields CASSPGGVPGETQYF. The chain uses TRBV5-1 and TRBJ2-5; D possibly matches TRBD1 or TRBD2 (7 bases each). This CDR3 contains 15 residues. The germline V gene has CDR1 SGHRS and CDR2 YFSETQ. Trimming removed 4 bases at V and 5 bases at J, with 18 bases between.

This chain connects TRBV5-1 to TRBJ2-1, with a tentative D call TRBD2 (6 bases). The V end was cut by 0 bases, the J end by 7 bases, with 14 bases between. Germline lookup yields CDR1 SGHRS and CDR2 YFSETQ. This CDR3 has 15 amino acids. The CDR3 loop reads CASSLEAGRQNEQFF. DNA of the CDR3: TGCGCCAGCAGCTTGGAGGCGGGACGACAAAATGAGCAGTTCTTC.

V usage is TRBV20-1 and J usage is TRBJ1-2; the D is unclear. The CDR3 length is 10 residues. CDR1 DFQATT and CDR2 SNEGSKA come from the germline V gene (reference sequence). With 3 bases removed from V and 6 bases from J, the gap between germline ends came to 5 bases. The chain's CDR3 is CSASRDGYTF. CDR3 in DNA: TGCAGTGCTAGCCGGGATGGCTACACCTTC.

V is TRBV5-1 and J is TRBJ2-6; D is undetermined. Trimming stripped 4 bases from V and 0 bases from J, with 8 bases between. The V gene's germline CDR1 is SGHRS and CDR2 YFSETQ. This CDR3 has 15 residues. The CDR3: CASSGRNSGANVLTF. CDR3 sequence (DNA): TGCGCCAGCAGCGGCCGGAACTCTGGGGCCAACGTCCTGACTTTC.

The chain couples TRBV19 to TRBJ2-7, with D possibly called TRBD1 or TRBD2 (5 bases each). V lost 3 bases and J lost 0, with 12 bases in between. The CDR3 is 15 amino acids. CDR1 and CDR2 (germline): LNHDA, SQIVND (reference sequence). DNA of the CDR3: TGTGCCAGTAGTATGTCAATGGGACCCTCCTACGAGCAGTACTTC. Amino acids: CASSMSMGPSYEQYF.

The chain links TRBV7-6 to TRBJ1-5, with D possibly matching TRBD1 (6 bases). The CDR3 sequence is 18 residues long. V was trimmed by 5 bases and J by 0 bases, leaving 20 bases between them. The germline V gene encodes CDR1 SGHVS and CDR2 FNYEAQ. CDR3 loop: CASSPSGRTEHSNQPQHF. Written as DNA, the CDR3 is TGTGCCAGCAGCCCTAGTGGCCGGACAGAACATAGCAATCAGCCCCAGCATTTT.

This clone occurred once. The gene calls are TRBV5-1 and TRBJ2-7; D gene uncertain. CDR1 is SGHRS and CDR2 is YFSETQ in the germline V gene. The V end was cut by 6 bases, the J end by 1 base, with 11 bases between. The CDR3 length is 13 residues. CDR3 coding DNA: TGCGCCAGCACGGCCGGTCCTTCCTACGAGCAGTACTTC. Translated, it gives CASTAGPSYEQYF.

A note on this clone: One junction end does not reproduce the germline sequence, and a read error may be involved. The chain combines TRBV27 with TRBJ2-7; TRBD2 matches 9 bases. From germline, CDR1 is MNHEY and CDR2 SMNVEV (reference sequence). The CDR3 sequence is 14 residues long. CDR3 loop: CASRLAGVSHEQYF. In DNA, the CDR3 is TGTGCCAGCAGATTAGCGGGAGTCTCCCACGAGCAGTACTTC.

J is TRBJ1-2 and V is TRBV2; a possible D gene is TRBD1 (5 bases). V was cut by 7 bases and J by 2 bases, with 14 bases left in between. CDR1 and CDR2 (germline): SNHLY, FYNNEI. The CDR3 covers 14 residues. CDR3 in amino acids: CASTLTGTNYGYTF. DNA of the CDR3: TGTGCCAGCACCCTGACGGGGACCAACTATGGCTACACCTTC.

The sample holds a few counts of this clone. The V call is TRBV9, the J call TRBJ2-1, with 9 bases matching TRBD2. The CDR3 extends over 16 amino acids. Per the germline V gene, CDR1 is SGDLS and CDR2 is YYNGEE. V gave up 3 bases and J gave up 5 bases; unmatched junction bases: 9. The CDR3 sequence: CASSGGGAGGNNEQFF. The CDR3 DNA follows: TGTGCCAGCAGCGGGGGGGGTGCGGGAGGGAACAATGAGCAGTTCTTC.